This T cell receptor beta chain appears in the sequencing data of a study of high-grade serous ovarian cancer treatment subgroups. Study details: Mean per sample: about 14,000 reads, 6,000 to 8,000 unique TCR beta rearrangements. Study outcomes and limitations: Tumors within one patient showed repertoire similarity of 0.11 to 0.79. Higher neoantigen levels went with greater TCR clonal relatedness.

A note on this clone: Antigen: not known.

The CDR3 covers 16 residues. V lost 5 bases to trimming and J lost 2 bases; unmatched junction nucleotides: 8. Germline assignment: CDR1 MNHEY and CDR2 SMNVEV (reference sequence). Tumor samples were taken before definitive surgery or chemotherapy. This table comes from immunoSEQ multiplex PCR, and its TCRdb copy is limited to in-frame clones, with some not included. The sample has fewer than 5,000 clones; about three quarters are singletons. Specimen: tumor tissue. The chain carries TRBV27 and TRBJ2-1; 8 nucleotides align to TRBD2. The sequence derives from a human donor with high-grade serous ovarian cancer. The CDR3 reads CASSPFPGGAYNEQFF. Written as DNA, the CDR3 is TGTGCCAGCAGTCCCTTCCCCGGGGGGGCCTACAATGAGCAGTTCTTC.